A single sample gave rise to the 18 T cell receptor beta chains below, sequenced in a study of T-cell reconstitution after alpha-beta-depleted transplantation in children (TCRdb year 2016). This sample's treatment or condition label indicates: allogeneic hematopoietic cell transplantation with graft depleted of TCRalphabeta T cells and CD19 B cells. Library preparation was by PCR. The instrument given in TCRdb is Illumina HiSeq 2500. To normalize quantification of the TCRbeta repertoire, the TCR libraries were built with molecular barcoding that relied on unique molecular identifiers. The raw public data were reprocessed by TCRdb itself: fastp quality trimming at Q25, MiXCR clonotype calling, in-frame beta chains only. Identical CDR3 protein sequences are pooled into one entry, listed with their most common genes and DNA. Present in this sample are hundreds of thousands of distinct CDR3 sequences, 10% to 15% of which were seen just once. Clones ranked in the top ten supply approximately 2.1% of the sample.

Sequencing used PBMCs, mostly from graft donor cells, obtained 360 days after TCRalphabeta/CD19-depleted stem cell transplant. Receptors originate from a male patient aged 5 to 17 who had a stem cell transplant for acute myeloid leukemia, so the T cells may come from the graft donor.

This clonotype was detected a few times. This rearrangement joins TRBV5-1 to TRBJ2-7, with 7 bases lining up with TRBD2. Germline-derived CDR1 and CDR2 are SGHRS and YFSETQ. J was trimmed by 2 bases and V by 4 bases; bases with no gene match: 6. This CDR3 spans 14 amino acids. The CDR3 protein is CASSPRDYPYEQYF. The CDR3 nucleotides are TGCGCCAGCAGCCCACGGGACTACCCCTACGAGCAGTACTTC.

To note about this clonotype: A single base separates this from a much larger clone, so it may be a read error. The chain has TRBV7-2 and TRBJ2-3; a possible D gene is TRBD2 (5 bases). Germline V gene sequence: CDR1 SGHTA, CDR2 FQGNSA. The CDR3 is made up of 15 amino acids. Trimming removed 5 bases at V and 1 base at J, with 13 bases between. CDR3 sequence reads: CASSPRGAGTDTQYF. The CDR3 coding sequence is TGTGCCAGCAGCCCCCGGGGAGCGGGCACAGATACGCAGTATTTT.

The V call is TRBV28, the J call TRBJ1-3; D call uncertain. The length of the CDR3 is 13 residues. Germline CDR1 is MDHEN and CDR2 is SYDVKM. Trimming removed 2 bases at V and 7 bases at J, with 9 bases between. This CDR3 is CASSLVYGNTIYF. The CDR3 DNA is TGTGCCAGCAGTTTAGTGTACGGCAACACCATATATTTT.

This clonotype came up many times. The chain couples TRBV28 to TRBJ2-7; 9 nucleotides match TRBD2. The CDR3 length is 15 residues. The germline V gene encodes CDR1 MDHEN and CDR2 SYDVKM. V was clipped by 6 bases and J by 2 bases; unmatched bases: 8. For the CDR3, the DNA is TGTGCCAGCAGAAGACTAGCGGACGATCCCTACGAGCAGTACTTC. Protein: CASRRLADDPYEQYF.

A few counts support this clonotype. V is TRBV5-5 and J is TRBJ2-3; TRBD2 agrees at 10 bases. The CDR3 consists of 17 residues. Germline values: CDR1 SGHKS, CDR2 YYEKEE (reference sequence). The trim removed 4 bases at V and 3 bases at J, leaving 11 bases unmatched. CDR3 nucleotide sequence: TGTGCCAGCAGCCCCCTGGCTAGCGGGAGAAGGACAGATACGCAGTATTTT. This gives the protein CASSPLASGRRTDTQYF. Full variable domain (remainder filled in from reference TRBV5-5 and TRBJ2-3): DAGVTQSPTHLIKTRGQQVTLRCSPISGHKSVSWYQQVLGQGPQFIFQYYEKEERGRGNFPDRFSARQFPNYSSELNVNALLLGDSALYLCASSPLASGRRTDTQYFGPGTRLTVL.

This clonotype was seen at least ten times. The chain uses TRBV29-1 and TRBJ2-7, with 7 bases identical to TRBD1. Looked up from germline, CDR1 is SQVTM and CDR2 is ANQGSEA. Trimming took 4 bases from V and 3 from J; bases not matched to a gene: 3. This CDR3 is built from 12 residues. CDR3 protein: CSVGQGIYEQYF. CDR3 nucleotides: TGCAGCGTTGGACAGGGTATCTACGAGCAGTACTTC.

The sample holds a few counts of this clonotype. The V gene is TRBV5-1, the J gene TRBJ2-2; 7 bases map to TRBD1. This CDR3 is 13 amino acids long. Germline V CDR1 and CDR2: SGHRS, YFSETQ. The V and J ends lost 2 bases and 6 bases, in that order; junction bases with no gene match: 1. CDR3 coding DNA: TGCGCCAGCAGCTTCCAGGGGGCCGGGGAGCTGTTTTTT. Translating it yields CASSFQGAGELFF.

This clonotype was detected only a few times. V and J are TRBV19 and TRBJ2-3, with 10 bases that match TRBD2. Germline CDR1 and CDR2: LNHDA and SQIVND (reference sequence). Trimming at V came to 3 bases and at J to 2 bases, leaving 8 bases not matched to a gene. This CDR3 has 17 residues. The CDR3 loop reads CASSIRFLAGDTDTQYF. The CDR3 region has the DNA TGTGCCAGTAGTATCAGGTTCCTAGCGGGAGACACAGATACGCAGTATTTT. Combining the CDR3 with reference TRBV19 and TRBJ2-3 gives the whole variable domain DGGITQSPKYLFRKEGQNVTLSCEQNLNHDAMYWYRQDPGQGLRLIYYSQIVNDFQKGDIAEGYSVSREKKESFPLTVTSAQKNPTAFYLCASSIRFLAGDTDTQYFGPGTRLTVL.

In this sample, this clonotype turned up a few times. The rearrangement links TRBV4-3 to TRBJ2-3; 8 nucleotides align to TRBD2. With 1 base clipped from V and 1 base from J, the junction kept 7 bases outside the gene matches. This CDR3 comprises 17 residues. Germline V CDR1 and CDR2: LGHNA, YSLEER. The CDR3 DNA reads TGCGCCAGCAGCCAAGTAAGAGGACTAGCTCGCACAGATACGCAGTATTTT. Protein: CASSQVRGLARTDTQYF.

The CDR3 sequence is CASSLEGVWGKMTQYF. CDR3 nucleotides: TGTGCCAGCAGCCTTGAGGGGGTGTGGGGGAAGATGACCCAGTACTTC. This chain connects TRBV5-5 to TRBJ2-5; TRBD1 is a possible D gene (6 bases). The V gene lost 4 bases and the J gene lost 7 bases, with 23 bases spanning the gap. CDR1 is SGHKS, CDR2 YYEKEE, per germline (reference sequence). The CDR3 has 16 residues.

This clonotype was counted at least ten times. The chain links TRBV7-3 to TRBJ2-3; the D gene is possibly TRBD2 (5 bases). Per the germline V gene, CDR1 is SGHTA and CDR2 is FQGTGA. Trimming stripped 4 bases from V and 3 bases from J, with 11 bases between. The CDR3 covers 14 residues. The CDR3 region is CASSWGVPTDTQYF. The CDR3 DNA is TGTGCCAGCAGCTGGGGAGTTCCAACAGATACGCAGTATTTT. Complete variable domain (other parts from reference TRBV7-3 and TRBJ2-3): GAGVSQTPSNKVTEKGKYVELRCDPISGHTALYWYRQSLGQGPEFLIYFQGTGAADDSGLPNDRFFAVRPEGSVSTLKIQRTERGDSAVYLCASSWGVPTDTQYFGPGTRLTVL.

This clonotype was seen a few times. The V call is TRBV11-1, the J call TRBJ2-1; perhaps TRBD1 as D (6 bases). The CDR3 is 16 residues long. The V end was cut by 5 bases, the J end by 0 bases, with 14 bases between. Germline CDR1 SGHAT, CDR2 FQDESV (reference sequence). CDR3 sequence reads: CASSPNQGSSYNEQFF. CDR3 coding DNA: TGTGCCAGCAGCCCGAATCAGGGGAGCTCCTACAATGAGCAGTTCTTC. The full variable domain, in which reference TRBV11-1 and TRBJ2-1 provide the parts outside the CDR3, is EAEVAQSPRYKITEKSQAVAFWCDPISGHATLYWYRQILGQGPELLVQFQDESVVDDSQLPKDRFSAERLKGVDSTLKIQPAELGDSAMYLCASSPNQGSSYNEQFFGPGTRLTVL.

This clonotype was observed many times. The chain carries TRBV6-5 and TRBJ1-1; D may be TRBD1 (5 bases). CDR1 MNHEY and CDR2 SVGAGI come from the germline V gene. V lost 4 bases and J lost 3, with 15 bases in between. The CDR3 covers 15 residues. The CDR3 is CASSSAGIGDTEAFF. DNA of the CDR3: TGTGCCAGCAGTTCCGCAGGGATCGGGGACACTGAAGCTTTCTTT.

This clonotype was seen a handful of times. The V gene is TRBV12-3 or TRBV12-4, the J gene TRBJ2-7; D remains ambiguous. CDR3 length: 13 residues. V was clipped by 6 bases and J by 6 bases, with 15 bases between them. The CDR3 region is CASSTALSGEQYF. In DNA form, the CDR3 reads TGTGCCAGCAGCACGGCCCTATCTGGCGAGCAGTACTTC.

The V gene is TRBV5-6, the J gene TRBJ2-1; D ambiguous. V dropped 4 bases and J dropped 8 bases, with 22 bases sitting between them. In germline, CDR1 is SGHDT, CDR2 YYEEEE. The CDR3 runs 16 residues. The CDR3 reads CASSTRMASGADEQFF. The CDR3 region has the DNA TGTGCCAGCAGCACCCGAATGGCCTCAGGAGCCGATGAGCAGTTCTTC.

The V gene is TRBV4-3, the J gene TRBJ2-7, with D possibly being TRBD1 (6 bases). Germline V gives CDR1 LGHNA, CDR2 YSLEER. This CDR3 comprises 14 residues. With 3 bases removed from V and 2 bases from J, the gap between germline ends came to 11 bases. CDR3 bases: TGCGCCAGCAGCCAGGGGGCCCGGGCCTACGAGCAGTACTTC. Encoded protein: CASSQGARAYEQYF.

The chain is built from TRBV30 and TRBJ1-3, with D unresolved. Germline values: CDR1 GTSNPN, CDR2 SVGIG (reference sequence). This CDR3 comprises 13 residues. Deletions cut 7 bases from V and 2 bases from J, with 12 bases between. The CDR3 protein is CASSQRTGNTIYF. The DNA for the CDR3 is TGTGCCTCCTCCCAGAGAACTGGAAACACCATATATTTT.

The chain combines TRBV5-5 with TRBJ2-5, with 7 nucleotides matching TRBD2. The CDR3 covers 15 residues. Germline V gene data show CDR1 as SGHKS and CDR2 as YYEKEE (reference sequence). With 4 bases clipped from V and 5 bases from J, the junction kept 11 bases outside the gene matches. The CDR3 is CASSPEGGRRETQYF. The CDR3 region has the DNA TGTGCCAGCAGCCCCGAGGGAGGGCGGCGGGAGACCCAGTACTTC.